The entry that follows covers one TCR beta chain sequence. The antigen it binds to is not known. No base-level quality is on record; no much larger clone is a single base apart. The time point label for this specimen denotes: newly diagnosed GD, antithyroid drugs for less than 3 months. For both TCR sequencing and RNA sequencing, RNA was extracted from PBMCs using TRIzol. The diagnosis of Graves' disease followed American Thyroid Association guidelines. Patients for the study were recruited at an endocrinology department in Xi'an, China. Each patient gave around 9.2 milliliters of peripheral blood, collected in an EDTA anticoagulant tube. Ficoll Paque Plus density gradient separation was used to isolate PBMCs, and no additional T cell sorting was done. An Agilent 2100 Bioanalyzer and agarose gel were used to assess RNA quality, and a NanoDrop 2000 was used to measure RNA concentration. Libraries were constructed by multiplex PCR. Sequenced using an Illumina HiSeq 4000. TCR beta libraries were built with iRepertoire HTBI primers and Arm-PCR amplification of CDR3 regions. PCR products were gel purified before sequencing. In the authors' own workflow: Gene usage analysis of CDR3 amino acid clonotypes used the 55 to 65 TRBV and fewer than 15 TRBJ segments found across samples. COPE and FqMerger were used to merge filtered high-quality paired reads into contigs. BLAST was used to align contigs to the IMGT TRBV, TRBD and TRBJ reference genes, and CDR3 was defined following IMGT. Any clonotype with a frequency above 0.1% was counted as a highly expanded clone. Shannon entropy was used to measure repertoire diversity, and the Gini coefficient was used to measure V-J evenness. A clonotype found in more than one individual was treated as public. TCRdb trimmed the raw reads at Q25, called clones with MiXCR and kept productive beta chains. Rows are unified per CDR3 protein, each entry keeping the most common DNA and genes. Clone size and V and J calls follow TCRdb, not the original study. For this sample the table gives 560,000 or so distinct CDR3 sequences, of which roughly a sixth were detected only once. The ten largest clones represent about 11% of the sample.

The record originates from a study of regulatory T cells in long-lasting Graves disease (dated by TCRdb to the early 2020s). At the level of the whole study: Newly diagnosed Graves' disease patients had taken antithyroid drugs for less than 3 months. The study was conducted in China and was registered as a clinical trial. A total of 33 samples underwent TCR sequencing, from roughly 13 patients with persistent Graves' disease and around 20 patients with newly diagnosed Graves' disease. Peripheral blood TCR sequencing and RNA sequencing compared persistent Graves' disease patients with newly diagnosed Graves' disease patients.

From the cysteine up to the phenylalanine, the CDR3 has a length of 16 residues. Only CDR3 DNA remains: 48 bases, in frame from the first base. The V end loses 2 bases and the J end loses 5 bases, and a stretch of 18 bases separates them. Via the germline V gene, CDR1 is ENHRY and CDR2 SYGVKD. The study at large found these results: TRBV28, TRBJ1-2 and TRBJ2-5 were preferentially used in persistent disease, while TRBV20-1 and TRBJ2-1 were favored in newly diagnosed disease. The authors acknowledged the small sample size as a limitation that may reduce accuracy. Persistent patients shared more public clonotypes among themselves (2,741) than newly diagnosed patients did (roughly 920). Only peripheral blood was studied, because thyroid tissue, the primary lesion, was inaccessible. Only the TCR beta chain was sequenced and analyzed. Compared with newly diagnosed patients, persistent Graves' disease patients had lower TCR Shannon entropy and fewer highly expanded clones, which suggests clonal expansion.

This same sample was also part of a study on T cells in Graves' hyperthyroidism and ophthalmopathy. Per the second study: A patient counted as having stable Graves' hyperthyroidism if no progression to ophthalmopathy occurred over 18 months of follow-up. The hyperthyroidism patients were between 18 and 65 years old and newly diagnosed, with a disease duration of less than 2 months. The study excluded patients with uncontrolled infections, other autoimmune diseases, pregnancy or lactation. Clinical symptoms, serum thyroxine and TRAb, thyroid ultrasound, and orbital computed tomography formed the basis for the diagnoses. For the first round of RT-PCR on the TCR CDR3, the HTBI primer set was used together with the Qiagen OneStep RT-PCR kit. Most expanded thyroid clonotypes (frequency above 0.001) were also found in blood, which suggests that blood repertoires may mirror thyroid immune responses. A 13 V-J signature model separated ophthalmopathy from stable hyperthyroidism, with about 90% sensitivity and just under 84% specificity in cross-validation and 80%/75% in testing. During validation, the model predicted progression to ophthalmopathy a median of roughly 7.1 months ahead of onset, with more than 60% sensitivity and under 85% specificity. TCR V-J signatures able to tell the groups apart were searched for in a discovery cohort of approximately 95 patients, of whom roughly 42 had Graves' ophthalmopathy and 57 had stable Graves' hyperthyroidism. Prospective prediction of ophthalmopathy was tested in an independent validation cohort of 18 to 20 hyperthyroidism patients and 15 to 17 patients who later progressed to ophthalmopathy. The 90 or so discovery patients were randomly split 7:3 into training and test sets. In six Graves' hyperthyroidism patients, the study also compared T-cell repertoires from thyroid tissue with T-cell repertoires from blood. Following sampling, methimazole starting at 30 mg daily was given to hyperthyroidism patients, and high-dose intravenous methylprednisolone was given to ophthalmopathy patients. The libraries were constructed in a second round of multiplex PCR and then size-selected and purified. Paired-end sequencing of the libraries was performed with 100 bp reads on an Illumina HiSeq2000. SOAPnuke was used to process the raw data, throwing out any read that contained adapters or uncalled bases, had a mean Phred below 15, or lacked an exact constant-primer or identifier match. High-quality paired reads were merged with COPE v1.2.5, and unique nucleotide sequences were defined as clonotypes. Clonotypes were aligned to IMGT TRBV, TRBD and TRBJ reference segments using MiTCR v1.1. The analysis included only V-J combinations with a frequency above 0.0001, which together covered 98% to 99.2% of the repertoires. The TCS score was defined as the ratio of F50 (clonal expansion) to E x V (chaos), calculated using BLOSUM62-based TCRdist between CDR3 peptides within each V-J. Welch's t-statistics and random forest reduced 514 V-J features to 10 to 15, which were used in a naive Bayes classifier (R e1071). No statistical method was used to fix the sample size in advance, and group allocation was not hidden from the investigators. According to the paper, TCR Vbeta CDR3 sequencing was carried out on approximately 140 peripheral blood samples, which came from under 50 ophthalmopathy, 80 or so hyperthyroidism and approximately 17 progressor patients.

The sequencing here drew on peripheral blood mononuclear cells (PBMCs), taken at new diagnosis, from a patient treated with antithyroid drugs. The TCR comes from a man between 18 and 29 years old with Graves disease. Donor details come from another sample of the same person, matched by shared clones. The chain employs TRBV10-3 and TRBJ1-2; tentative D gene TRBD1, with 5 bases matching. The DNA is as follows: TGTGCCATCAGTGAGGCGTCAGCAGGGAGTTCTTATGGCTACACCTTC. It specifies CAISEASAGSSYGYTF.